The entry below gives a single T cell receptor beta chain sequence along with its context. Its antigen is still unknown. The sample belongs to a study of T cell repertoires in cytomegalovirus infection. About the research overall: Shared public TCR beta signatures pointed to both CMV infection and a matching HLA type. Study-wide points: Carriers of CMV plus the relevant HLA were identified by cumulative public TCR beta family frequency. Dominating the ex vivo response were HLA-C-restricted CMV-specific TCR beta clonotypes.

This CDR3 has 11 amino acids. CDR1 is DFQATT and CDR2 is SNEGSKA in the germline V gene (reference sequence). The germline V and J ends were trimmed by 7 bases and 13 bases, with 16 bases remaining between them. TCRdb fed the reads into MiXCR, producing one record per CDR3 protein. In the table there are 600,000 to 700,000 distinct CDR3 sequences, about 33% of which are singletons. This sequence originates from a human donor in good health (CMV status not recorded). Some clones in this sample may be carry-over from other donors' samples. The chain links TRBV20-1 to TRBJ2-2, with D possibly being TRBD1 (7 bases). The sequences come from cultured PBMCs, collected from culture after CMV antigen stimulation. The CDR3: CSGRGEAGLFF. Written as DNA, the CDR3 is TGCAGTGGCAGGGGGGAAGCGGGGCTGTTTTTT.